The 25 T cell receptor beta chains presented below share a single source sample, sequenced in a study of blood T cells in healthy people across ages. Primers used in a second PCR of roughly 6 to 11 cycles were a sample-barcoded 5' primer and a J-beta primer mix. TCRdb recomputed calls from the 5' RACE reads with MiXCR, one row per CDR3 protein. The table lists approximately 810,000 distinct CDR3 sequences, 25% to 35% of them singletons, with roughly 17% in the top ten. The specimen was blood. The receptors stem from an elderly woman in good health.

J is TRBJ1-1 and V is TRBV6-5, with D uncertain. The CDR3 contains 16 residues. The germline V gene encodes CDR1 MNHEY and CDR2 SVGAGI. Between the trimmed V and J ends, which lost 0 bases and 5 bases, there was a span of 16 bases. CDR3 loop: CASSYSIAGRGTEAFF. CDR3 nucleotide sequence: TGTGCCAGCAGTTACTCGATCGCGGGCCGAGGGACTGAAGCTTTCTTT.

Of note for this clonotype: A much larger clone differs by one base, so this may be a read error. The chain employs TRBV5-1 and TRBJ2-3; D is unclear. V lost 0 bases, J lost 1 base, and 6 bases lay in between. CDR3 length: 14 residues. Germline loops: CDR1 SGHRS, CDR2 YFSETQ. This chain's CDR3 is CASSLGIGTDTQYF. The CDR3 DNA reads TGCGCCAGCAGCTTGGGGATTGGCACAGATACGCAGTATTTT.

As DNA, the CDR3 is TGTGCCAGCAGTGAAATAACCCCGGCGCAGTATTTT. It specifies CASSEITPAQYF. The rearrangement joins TRBV6-1 to TRBJ2-3; unclear D gene. The germline gives CDR1 MNHNS, CDR2 SASEGT. Trimming removed 2 bases from V and 10 bases from J, with 10 bases in between. The CDR3 length is 12 residues.

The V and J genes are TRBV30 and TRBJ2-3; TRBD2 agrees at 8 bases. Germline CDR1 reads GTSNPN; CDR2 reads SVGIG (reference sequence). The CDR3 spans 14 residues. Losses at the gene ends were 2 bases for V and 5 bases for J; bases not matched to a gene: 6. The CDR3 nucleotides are TGTGCCTGGAGTCGCGGGGGGAGTAAAGATACGCAGTATTTT. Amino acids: CAWSRGGSKDTQYF.

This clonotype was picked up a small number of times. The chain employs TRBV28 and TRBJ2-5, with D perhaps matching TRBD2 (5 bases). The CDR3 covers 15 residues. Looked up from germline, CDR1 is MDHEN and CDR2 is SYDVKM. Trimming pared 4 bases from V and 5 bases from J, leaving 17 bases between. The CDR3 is CASSSGLSSAETQYF. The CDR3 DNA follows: TGTGCCAGCAGTTCGGGGTTGAGTTCGGCGGAGACCCAGTACTTC.

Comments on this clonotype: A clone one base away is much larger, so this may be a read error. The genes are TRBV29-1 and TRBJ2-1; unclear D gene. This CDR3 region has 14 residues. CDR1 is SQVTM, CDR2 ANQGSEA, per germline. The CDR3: CSVDRYSSYNEQVF. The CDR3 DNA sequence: TGCAGCGTTGACAGGTATAGCTCCTACAATGAGCAGGTCTTC.

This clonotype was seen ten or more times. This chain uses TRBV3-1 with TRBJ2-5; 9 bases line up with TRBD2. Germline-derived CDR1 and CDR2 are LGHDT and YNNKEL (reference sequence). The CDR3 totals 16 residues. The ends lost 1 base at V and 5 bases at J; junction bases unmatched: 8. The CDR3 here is CASSQVAGGPGETQYF. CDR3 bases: TGTGCCAGCAGCCAAGTCGCGGGGGGGCCAGGGGAGACCCAGTACTTC.

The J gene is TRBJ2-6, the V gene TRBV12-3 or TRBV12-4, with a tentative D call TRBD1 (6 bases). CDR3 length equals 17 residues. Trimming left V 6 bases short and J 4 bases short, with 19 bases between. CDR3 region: CASSPQGRIPGANVLTF. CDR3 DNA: TGTGCCAGCAGCCCTCAGGGGCGGATCCCCGGGGCCAACGTCCTGACTTTC.

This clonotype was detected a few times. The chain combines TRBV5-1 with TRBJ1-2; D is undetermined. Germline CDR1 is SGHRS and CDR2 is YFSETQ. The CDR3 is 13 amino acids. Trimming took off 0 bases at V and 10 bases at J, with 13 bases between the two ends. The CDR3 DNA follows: TGCGCCAGCAGCTTGGGGCAGGATGGAACCTACACCTTC. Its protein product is CASSLGQDGTYTF.

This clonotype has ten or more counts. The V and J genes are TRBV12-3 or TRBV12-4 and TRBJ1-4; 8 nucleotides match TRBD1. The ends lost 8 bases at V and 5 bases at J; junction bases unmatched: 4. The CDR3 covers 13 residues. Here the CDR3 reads CASSRDRNEKLFF. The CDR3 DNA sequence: TGTGCCAGCTCCCGGGACAGGAATGAAAAACTGTTTTTT.

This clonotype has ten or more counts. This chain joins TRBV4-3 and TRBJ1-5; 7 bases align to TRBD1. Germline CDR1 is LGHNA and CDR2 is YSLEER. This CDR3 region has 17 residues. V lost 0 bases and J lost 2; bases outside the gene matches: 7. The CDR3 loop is CASSQDLTGTGNQPQHF. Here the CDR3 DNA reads TGCGCCAGCAGCCAAGATCTTACCGGGACAGGCAATCAGCCCCAGCATTTT.

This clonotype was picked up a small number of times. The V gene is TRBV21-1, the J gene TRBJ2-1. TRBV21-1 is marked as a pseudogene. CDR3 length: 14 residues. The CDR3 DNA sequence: TGTGCCAGCAGCAAACTGGAGACCTGCAATGAGCAGTTCTTC. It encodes CASSKLETCNEQFF.

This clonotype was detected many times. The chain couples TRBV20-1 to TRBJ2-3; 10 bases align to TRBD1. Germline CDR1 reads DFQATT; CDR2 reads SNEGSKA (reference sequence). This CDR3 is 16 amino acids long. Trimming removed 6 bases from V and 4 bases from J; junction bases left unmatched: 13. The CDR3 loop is CSATTGQGIGPDTQYF. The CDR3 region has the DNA TGCAGTGCCACGACGGGACAGGGGATAGGTCCAGATACGCAGTATTTT.

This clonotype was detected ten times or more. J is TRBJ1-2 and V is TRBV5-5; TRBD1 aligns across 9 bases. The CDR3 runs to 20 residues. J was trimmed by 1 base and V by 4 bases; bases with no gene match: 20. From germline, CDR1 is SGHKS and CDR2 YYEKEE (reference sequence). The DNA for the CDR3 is TGTGCCAGCAGCCAAACCGGGACAGGGCCTATACACGGCGATAACTATGGCTACACCTTC. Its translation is CASSQTGTGPIHGDNYGYTF.

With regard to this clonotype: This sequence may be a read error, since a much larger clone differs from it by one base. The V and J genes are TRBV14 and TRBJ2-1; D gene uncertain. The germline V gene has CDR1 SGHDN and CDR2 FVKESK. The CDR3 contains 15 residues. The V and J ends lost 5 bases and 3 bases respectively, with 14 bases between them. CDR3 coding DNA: TGTGCCAGCAGCTGCTCGAGATGGAGCTACAATGAGCAGTTCTTC. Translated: CASSCSRWSYNEQFF.

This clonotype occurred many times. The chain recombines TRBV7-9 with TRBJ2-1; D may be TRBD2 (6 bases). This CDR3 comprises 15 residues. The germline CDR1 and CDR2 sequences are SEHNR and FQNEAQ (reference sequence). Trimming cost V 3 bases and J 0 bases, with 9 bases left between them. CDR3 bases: TGTGCCAGCAGCTTCGTGGGGGGCTCCTACAATGAGCAGTTCTTC. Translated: CASSFVGGSYNEQFF.

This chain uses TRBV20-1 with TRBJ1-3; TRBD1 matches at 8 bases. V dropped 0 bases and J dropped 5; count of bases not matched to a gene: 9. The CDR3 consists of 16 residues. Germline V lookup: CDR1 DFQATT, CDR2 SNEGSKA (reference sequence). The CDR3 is CSARDRFQGARNTIYF. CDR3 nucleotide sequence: TGCAGTGCTAGAGATCGTTTCCAGGGGGCAAGAAACACCATATATTTT.

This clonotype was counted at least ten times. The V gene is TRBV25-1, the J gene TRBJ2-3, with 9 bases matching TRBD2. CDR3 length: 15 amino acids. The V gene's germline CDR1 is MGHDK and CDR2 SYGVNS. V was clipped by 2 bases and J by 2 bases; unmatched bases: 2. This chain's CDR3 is CASSEGGGVTDTQYF. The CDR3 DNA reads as TGTGCCAGCAGTGAAGGCGGGGGGGTCACAGATACGCAGTATTTT.

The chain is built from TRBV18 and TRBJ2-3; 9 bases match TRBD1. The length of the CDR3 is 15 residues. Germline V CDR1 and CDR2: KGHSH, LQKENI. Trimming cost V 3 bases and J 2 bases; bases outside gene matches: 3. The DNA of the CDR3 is TGTGCCAGCTCACCTGGGACAGGGATCACAGATACGCAGTATTTT. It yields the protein CASSPGTGITDTQYF.

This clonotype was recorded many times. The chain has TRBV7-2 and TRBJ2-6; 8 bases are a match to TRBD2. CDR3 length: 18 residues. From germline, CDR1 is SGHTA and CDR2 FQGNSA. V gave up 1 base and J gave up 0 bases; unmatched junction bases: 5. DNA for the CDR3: TGTGCCAGCAGCTTAGTAGCTAGCGGGCCCTCTGGGGCCAACGTCCTGACTTTC. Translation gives CASSLVASGPSGANVLTF.

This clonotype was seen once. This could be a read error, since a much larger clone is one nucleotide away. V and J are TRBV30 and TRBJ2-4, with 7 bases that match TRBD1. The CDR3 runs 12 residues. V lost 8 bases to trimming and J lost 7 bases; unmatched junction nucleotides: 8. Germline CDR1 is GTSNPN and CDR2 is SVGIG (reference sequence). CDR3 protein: CARNTGENIQYF. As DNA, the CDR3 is TGTGCCCGGAATACAGGGGAGAACATTCAGTACTTC.

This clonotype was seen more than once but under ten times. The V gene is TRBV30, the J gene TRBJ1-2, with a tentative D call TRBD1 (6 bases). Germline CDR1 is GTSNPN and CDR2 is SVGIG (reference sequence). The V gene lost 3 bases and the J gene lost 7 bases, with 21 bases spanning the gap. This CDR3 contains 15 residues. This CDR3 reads CAWRTSGTRERGYTF. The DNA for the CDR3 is TGTGCCTGGAGAACATCCGGGACACGGGAGCGTGGCTACACCTTC. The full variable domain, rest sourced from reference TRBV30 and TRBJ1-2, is SQTIHQWPATLVQPVGSPLSLECTVEGTSNPNLYWYRQAAGRGLQLLFYSVGIGQISSEVPQNLSASRPQDRQFILSSKKLLLSDSGFYLCAWRTSGTRERGYTFGSGTRLTVV.

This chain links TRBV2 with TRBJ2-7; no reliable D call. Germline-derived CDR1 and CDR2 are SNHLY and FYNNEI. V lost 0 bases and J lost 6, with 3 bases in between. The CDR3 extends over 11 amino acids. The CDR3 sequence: CASSEASEQYF. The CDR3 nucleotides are TGTGCCAGCAGTGAAGCGTCCGAGCAGTACTTC. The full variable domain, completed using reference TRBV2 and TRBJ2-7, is EPEVTQTPSHQVTQMGQEVILRCVPISNHLYFYWYRQILGQKVEFLVSFYNNEISEKSEIFDDQFSVERPDGSNFTLKIRSTKLEDSAMYFCASSEASEQYFGPGTRLTVT.

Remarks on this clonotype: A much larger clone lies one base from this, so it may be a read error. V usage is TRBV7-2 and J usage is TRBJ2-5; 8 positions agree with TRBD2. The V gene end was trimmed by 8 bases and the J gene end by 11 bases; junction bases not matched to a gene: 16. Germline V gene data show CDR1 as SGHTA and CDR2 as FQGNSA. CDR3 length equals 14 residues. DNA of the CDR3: TGTGCCAGCCGCGGGGGGCCCAACTGGAATGAGCAGTACTTC. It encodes CASRGGPNWNEQYF.

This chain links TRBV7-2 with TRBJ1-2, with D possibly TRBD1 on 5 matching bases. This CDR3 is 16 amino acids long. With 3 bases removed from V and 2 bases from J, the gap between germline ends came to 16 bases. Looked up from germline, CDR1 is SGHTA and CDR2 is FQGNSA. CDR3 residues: CASSFQRQRSNYGYTF. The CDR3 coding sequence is TGTGCCAGCAGCTTCCAAAGACAGCGCTCGAACTATGGCTACACCTTC.